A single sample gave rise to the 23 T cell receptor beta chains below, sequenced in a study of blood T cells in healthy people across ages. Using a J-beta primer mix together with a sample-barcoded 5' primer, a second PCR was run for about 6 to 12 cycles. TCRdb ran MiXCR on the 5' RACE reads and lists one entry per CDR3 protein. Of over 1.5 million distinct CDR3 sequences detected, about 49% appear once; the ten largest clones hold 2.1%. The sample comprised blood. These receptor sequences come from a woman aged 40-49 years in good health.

The CDR3 region is CASSSYRQGGLETQYF. CDR3 sequence (DNA): TGTGCCAGCAGTTCTTACCGACAGGGCGGTTTAGAGACCCAGTACTTC. The chain joins TRBV27 to TRBJ2-5; 7 bases line up with TRBD1. J lost 4 bases, V lost 4 bases, and 12 bases had no gene match. The CDR3 spans 16 residues. CDR1 MNHEY and CDR2 SMNVEV come from the germline V gene (reference sequence).

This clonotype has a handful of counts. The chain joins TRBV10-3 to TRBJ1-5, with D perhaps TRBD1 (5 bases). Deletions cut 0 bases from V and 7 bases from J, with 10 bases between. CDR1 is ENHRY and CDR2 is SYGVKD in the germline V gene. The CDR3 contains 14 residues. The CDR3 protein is CAISESEQAQPQHF. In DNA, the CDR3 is TGTGCCATCAGTGAGTCGGAACAGGCCCAGCCCCAGCATTTT.

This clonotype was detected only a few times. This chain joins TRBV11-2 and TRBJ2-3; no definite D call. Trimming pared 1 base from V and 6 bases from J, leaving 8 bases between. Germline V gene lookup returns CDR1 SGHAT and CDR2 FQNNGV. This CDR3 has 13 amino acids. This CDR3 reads CASSLGLSDTQYF. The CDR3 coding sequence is TGTGCCAGCAGCTTAGGGCTATCGGATACGCAGTATTTT.

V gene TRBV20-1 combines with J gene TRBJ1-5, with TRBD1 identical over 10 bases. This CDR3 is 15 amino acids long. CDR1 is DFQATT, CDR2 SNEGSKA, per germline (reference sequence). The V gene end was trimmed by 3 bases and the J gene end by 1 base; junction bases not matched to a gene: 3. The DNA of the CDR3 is TGCAGTGCTAGTGGACAGGGGGAAAGCAATCAGCCCCAGCATTTT. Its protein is CSASGQGESNQPQHF.

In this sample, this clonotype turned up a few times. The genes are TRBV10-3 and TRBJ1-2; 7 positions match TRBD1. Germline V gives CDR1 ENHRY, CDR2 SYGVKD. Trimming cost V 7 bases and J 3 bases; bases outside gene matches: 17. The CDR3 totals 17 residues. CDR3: CAIMNQKLGQGDYGYTF. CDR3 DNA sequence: TGTGCCATCATGAACCAGAAGTTAGGGCAGGGGGACTATGGCTACACCTTC.

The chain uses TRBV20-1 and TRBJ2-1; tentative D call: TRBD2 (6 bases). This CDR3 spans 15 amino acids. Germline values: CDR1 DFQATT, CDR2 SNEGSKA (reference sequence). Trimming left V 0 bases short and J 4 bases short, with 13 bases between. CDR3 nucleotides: TGCAGTGCTAGAGACGGGACTGCCTCTTACAATGAGCAGTTCTTC. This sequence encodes CSARDGTASYNEQFF.

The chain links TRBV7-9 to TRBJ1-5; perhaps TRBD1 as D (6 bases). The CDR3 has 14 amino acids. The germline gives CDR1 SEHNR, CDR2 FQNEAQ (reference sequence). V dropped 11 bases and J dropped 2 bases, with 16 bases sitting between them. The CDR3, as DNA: TGTGCCGGGGCCACGGGACAAGGCAATCAGCCCCAGCATTTT. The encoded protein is CAGATGQGNQPQHF. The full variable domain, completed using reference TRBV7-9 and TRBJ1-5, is DTGVSQNPRHKITKRGQNVTFRCDPISEHNRLYWYRQTLGQGPEFLTYFQNEAQLEKSRLLSDRFSAERPKGSFSTLEIQRTEQGDSAMYLCAGATGQGNQPQHFGDGTRLSIL.

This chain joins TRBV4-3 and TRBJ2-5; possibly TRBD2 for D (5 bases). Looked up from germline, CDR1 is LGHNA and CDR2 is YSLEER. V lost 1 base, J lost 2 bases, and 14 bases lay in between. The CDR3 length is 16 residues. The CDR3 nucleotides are TGCGCCAGCAGCCAAGTCTCGTCCCTAGCACAAGAGACCCAGTACTTC. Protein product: CASSQVSSLAQETQYF.

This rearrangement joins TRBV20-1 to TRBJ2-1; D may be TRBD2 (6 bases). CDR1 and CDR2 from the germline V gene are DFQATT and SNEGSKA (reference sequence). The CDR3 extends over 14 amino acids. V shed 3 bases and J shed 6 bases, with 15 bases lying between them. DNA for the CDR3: TGCAGTGCTAGCAGGAGGAGGGTACTCAATGAGCAGTTCTTC. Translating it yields CSASRRRVLNEQFF.

DNA for the CDR3: TGTGCCAGCAGCAATATAAGCCCTCAGGCCTACGAGCAGTACTTC. Translation: CASSNISPQAYEQYF. The chain joins TRBV21-1 to TRBJ2-7; TRBD2 is the table's D call and was not checked against the DNA. TRBV21-1 has pseudogene status. This CDR3 is 15 amino acids long.

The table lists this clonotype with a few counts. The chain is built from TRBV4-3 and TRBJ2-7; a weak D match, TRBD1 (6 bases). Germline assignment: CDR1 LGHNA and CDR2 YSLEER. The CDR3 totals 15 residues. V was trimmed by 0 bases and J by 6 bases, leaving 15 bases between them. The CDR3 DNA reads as TGCGCCAGCAGCCAAGATGGGGGACACCCTAGCGAGCAGTACTTC. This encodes CASSQDGGHPSEQYF.

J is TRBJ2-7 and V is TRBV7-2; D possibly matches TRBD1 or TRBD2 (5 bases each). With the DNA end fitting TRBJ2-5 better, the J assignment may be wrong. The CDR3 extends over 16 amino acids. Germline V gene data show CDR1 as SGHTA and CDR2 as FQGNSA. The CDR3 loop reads CASSSSRRTIAETQYF. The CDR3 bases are TGTGCCAGCAGCTCCTCTCGGAGGACAATCGCAGAGACCCAGTACTTC.

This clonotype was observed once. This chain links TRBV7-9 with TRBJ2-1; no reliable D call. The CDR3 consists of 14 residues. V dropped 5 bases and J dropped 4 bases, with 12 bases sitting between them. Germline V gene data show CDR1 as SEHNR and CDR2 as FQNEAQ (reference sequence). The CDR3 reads CASSPTAVYNEQFF. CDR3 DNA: TGTGCCAGCAGCCCGACTGCGGTATACAATGAGCAGTTCTTC.

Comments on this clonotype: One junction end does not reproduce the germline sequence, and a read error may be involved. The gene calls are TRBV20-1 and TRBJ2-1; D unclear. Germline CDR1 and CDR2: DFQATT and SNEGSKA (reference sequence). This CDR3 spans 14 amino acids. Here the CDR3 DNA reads TGCAGTGCCAGAGACGAGCTCTCCTACAATGAGCAGTTCTTC. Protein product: CSARDELSYNEQFF.

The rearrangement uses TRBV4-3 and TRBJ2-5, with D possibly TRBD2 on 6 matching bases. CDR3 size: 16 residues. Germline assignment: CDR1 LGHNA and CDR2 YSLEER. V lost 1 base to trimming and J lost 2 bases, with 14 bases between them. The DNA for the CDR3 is TGCGCCAGCAGCCAAGGGCACGGGGGAATACAAGAGACCCAGTACTTC. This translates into CASSQGHGGIQETQYF.

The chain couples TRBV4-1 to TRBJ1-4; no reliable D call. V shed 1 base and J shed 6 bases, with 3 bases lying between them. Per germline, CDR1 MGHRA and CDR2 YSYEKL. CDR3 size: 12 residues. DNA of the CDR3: TGCGCCAGCAGCCAAGCGTATGAAAAACTGTTTTTT. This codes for CASSQAYEKLFF.

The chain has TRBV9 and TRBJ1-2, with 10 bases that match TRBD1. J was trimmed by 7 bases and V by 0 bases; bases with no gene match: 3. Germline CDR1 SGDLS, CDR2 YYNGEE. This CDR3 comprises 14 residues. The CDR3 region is CASSVGDRGFGYTF. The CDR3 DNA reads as TGTGCCAGCAGCGTAGGGGACAGGGGTTTTGGCTACACCTTC.

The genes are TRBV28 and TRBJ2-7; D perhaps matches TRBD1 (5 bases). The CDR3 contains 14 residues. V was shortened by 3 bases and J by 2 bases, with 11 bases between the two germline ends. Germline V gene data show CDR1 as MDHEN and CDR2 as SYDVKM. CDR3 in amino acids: CASSLPPRAYEQYF. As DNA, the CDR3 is TGTGCCAGCAGTTTGCCCCCCAGGGCCTACGAGCAGTACTTC.

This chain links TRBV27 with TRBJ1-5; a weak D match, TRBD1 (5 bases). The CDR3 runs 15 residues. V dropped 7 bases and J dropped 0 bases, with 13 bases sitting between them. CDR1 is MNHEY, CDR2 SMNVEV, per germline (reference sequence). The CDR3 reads CASKRGAHSNQPQHF. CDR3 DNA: TGTGCCAGCAAGCGAGGGGCGCATAGCAATCAGCCCCAGCATTTT.

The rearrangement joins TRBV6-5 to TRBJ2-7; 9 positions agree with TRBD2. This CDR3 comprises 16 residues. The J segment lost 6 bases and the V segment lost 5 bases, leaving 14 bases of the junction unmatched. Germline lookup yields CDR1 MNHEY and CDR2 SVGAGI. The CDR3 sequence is CASSRYLAGSLIEQYF. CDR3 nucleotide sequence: TGTGCCAGCAGTCGATATCTAGCGGGGTCCCTTATCGAGCAGTACTTC.

CDR3 residues: CASSPYRAAGANVLTF. CDR3 in DNA: TGTGCCAGCAGCCCCTACAGGGCCGCTGGGGCCAACGTCCTGACTTTC. The V gene is TRBV7-9, the J gene TRBJ2-6, with D perhaps TRBD1 (6 bases). The V gene's germline CDR1 is SEHNR and CDR2 FQNEAQ (reference sequence). Trimming shortened V by 5 bases and J by 2 bases, and 13 bases separated the two germline ends. The CDR3 contains 16 residues.

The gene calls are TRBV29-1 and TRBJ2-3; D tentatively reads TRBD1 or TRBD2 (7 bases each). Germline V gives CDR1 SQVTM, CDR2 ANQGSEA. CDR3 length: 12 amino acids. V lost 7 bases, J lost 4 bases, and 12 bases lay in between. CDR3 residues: CSGAGGADTQYF. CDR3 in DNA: TGCAGCGGCGCAGGGGGGGCAGATACGCAGTATTTT.

The CDR3 bases are TGTGCCAGCAGCCCGGACAGGGACATAGGAGCTGAGCAGTTCTTC. The encoded protein is CASSPDRDIGAEQFF. J is TRBJ2-1 and V is TRBV6-2 or TRBV6-3; 8 bases are a match to TRBD1. This CDR3 contains 15 residues. CDR1 is MNHEY and CDR2 is SVGEGT in the germline V gene. V shed 6 bases, J shed 9 bases, and the junction held 13 bases outside the gene matches.